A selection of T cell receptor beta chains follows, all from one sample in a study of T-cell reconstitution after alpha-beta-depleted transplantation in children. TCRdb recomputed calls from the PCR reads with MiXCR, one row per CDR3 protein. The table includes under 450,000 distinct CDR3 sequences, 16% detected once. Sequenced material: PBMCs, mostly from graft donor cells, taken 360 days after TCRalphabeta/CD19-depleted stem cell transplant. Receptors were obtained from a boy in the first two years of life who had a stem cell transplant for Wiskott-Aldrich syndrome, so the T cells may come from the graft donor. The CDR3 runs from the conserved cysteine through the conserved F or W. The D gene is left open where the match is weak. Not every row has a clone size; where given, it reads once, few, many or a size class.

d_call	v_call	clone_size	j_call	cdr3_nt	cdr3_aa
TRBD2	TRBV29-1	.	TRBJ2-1	TGCAGCGTGTACGGGACTAGCGGGTACAATGAGCAGTTCTTC	CSVYGTSGYNEQFF
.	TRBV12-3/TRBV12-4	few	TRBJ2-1	TGTGCCAGCAGTCCCTTCCTCGAGCAGTTCTTC	CASSPFLEQFF
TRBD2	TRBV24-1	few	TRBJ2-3	TGTGCCACCAGTGATTCAAAGACTAGCGGCACAGATACGCAGTATTTT	CATSDSKTSGTDTQYF
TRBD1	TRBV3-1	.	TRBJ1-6	TGTGCCAGCCGACGACAGGGAACATACAATTCACCCCTCCACTTT	CASRRQGTYNSPLHF
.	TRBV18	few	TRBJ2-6	TGTGCCAGCTCACCCCCAAAAGGGGCCACTGGGGCCAACGTCCTGACTTTC	CASSPPKGATGANVLTF
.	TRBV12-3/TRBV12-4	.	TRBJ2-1	TGTGCCAGCAGTTTACAGTTTCGGGTTGAGCAGTTCTTC	CASSLQFRVEQFF
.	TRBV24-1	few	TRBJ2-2	TGTGCCACCAGTGGGGGCGCCGGGGAGCTGTTTTTT	CATSGGAGELFF
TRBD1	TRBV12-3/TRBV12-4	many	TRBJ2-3	TGTGCCAGCAGTTTAGCTACGGGACAGGGAAGGACAGATACGCAGTATTTT	CASSLATGQGRTDTQYF
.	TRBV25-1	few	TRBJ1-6	TGTGCCAGCAGTGAATCTCTGGGGACGGGTGATTCACCCCTCCACTTT	CASSESLGTGDSPLHF
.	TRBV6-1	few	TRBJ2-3	TGTGCCAGCTCCATAACAGGGTCGATCACAGATACGCAGTATTTT	CASSITGSITDTQYF
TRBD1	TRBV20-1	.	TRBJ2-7	TGCAGTGCTAGATTCCCGGGACAGGGGGCTAAGGAGCAGTACTTC	CSARFPGQGAKEQYF
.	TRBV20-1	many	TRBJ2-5	TGCAGTGCTAGATCGGGACTCATCCAAGAGACCCAGTACTTC	CSARSGLIQETQYF
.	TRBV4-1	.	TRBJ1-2	TGCGCCAGCAGCCAACCCGGGAAGAACTATGGCTACACCTTC	CASSQPGKNYGYTF
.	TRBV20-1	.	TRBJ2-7	TGCAGTGCTAGGCGCGGGGCCGGAAGCTCCTACGAGCAGTACTTC	CSARRGAGSSYEQYF
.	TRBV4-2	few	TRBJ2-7	TGTGCCAGCAGCCGACGGGCTACGTCGCGGGGGCTAAGCTCCTACGAGCAGTACTTC	CASSRRATSRGLSSYEQYF
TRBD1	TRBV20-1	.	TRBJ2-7	TGCAGCGCCAACAGGGACAGGGGGACCTACGAGCAGTACTTC	CSANRDRGTYEQYF
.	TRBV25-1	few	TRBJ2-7	TGTGCCAGCAGTGAATATAACAGGGTGGGGAACGAGCAGTACTTC	CASSEYNRVGNEQYF
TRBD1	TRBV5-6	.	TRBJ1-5	TGTGCCAGCAGCCCTACGAGACGGACAGGGCCCCTTAGCAATCAGCCCCAGCATTTT	CASSPTRRTGPLSNQPQHF
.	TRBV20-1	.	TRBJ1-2	TGCAGTGCTGGGACTGACGGCTACACCTTC	CSAGTDGYTF
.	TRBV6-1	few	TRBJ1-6	TGTGCCAGCCGTATAAGGGATTGGTCACCCCTCCACTTT	CASRIRDWSPLHF
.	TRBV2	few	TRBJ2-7	TGTGCCAGCTGGGAGGGGGCCTACGAGCAGTACTTC	CASWEGAYEQYF
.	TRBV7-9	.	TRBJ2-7	TGTGCCAGCAGCTTAGCCGGGACGGTTTCCTACGAGCAGTACTTC	CASSLAGTVSYEQYF
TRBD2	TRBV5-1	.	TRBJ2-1	TGCGCCAGCAGCCCCCGCGGGGGACTAGCGGGGGGCGGCGACAATGAGCAGTTCTTC	CASSPRGGLAGGGDNEQFF
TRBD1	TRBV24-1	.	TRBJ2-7	TGTGCCACCAGTGCCGCCGGGACAGTCTTGTACTTC	CATSAAGTVLYF
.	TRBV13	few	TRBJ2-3	TGTGCCAGCAGCCCGGGACCCCGGGGAGATACGCAGTATTTT	CASSPGPRGDTQYF
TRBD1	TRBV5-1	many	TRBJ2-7	TGCGCCAGCAGCTTGGGACAGGGGATTTTCGAGTACGAGCAGTACTTC	CASSLGQGIFEYEQYF
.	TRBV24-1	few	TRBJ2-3	TGTGCCACCAGTGATCCTCGGGCGCCGTGGACAGATACGCAGTATTTT	CATSDPRAPWTDTQYF
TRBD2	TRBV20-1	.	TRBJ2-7	TGCAGTGCTAGAAGACTAGCGGGAGGCTACGAGCAGTACTTC	CSARRLAGGYEQYF
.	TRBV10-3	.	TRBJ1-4	TGTGCCATCAGTGAGGACGGCCTGATTTCCGCGATGGAAAAACTGTTTTTT	CAISEDGLISAMEKLFF
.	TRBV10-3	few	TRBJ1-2	TGTGCCACCTCAGTTAGGGCCTATGGCTACACCTTC	CATSVRAYGYTF
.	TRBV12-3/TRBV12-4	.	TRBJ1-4	TGTGCCAGCAGTTTATCATCTGCAACTAATGAAAAACTGTTTTTT	CASSLSSATNEKLFF
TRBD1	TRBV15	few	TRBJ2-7	TGTGCCACCAGTCTTGAGGGGACAGGGGTCTCCGAGCAGTACTTC	CATSLEGTGVSEQYF
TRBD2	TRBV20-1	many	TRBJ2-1	TGCAGTGCTAGACCCCCGGGACTAGCGAAGGACAATGAGCAGTTCTTC	CSARPPGLAKDNEQFF
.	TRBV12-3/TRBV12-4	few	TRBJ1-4	TGTGCCAGCAGTTGGACCGATGAAAAACTGTTTTTT	CASSWTDEKLFF
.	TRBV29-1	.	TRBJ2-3	TGCAGCGTCCCGGGCAGGACCCCGGGCACAGATACGCAGTATTTT	CSVPGRTPGTDTQYF